This entry concerns a single TCR beta chain. The junction departs from the called germline gene at one end, perhaps through a read error. Profiled with immunoSEQ multiplex PCR; TCRdb holds only in-frame clones, not every one. The sample has 150,000 to 160,000 clones, about 85% seen once. The data belong to a study of blood T cell repertoires in COVID-19. Material for sequencing was peripheral blood. The receptor comes from a woman aged 65 to 85 with acute or convalescent COVID-19.

In nucleotides, the CDR3 is TGTGCCAGCAGCGCCGGGACTAAGGCCGGGTTC. This encodes CASSAGTKAGF. The V call is TRBV2, the J call TRBJ2-7; TRBD2 matches at 7 bases. This CDR3 is built from 11 residues. The V gene's germline CDR1 is SNHLY and CDR2 FYNNEI.